These 4 T cell receptor beta chains came from one sample sequenced in a study of follicular helper T cells after annual influenza vaccination. Time point: 2014-2015 season, 7 days after vaccination. Only in-frame clones appear in the TCRdb table, and some are missing; sequencing was by immunoSEQ multiplex PCR. The sample consists of about 9,800 clones, about 83% of them appearing once. This specimen was CXCR5- memory CD4+ T cells sorted from blood, taken 7 days after influenza vaccination. Receptors originate from an adult who received the influenza vaccine.

J is TRBJ1-6 and V is TRBV19, with D possibly being TRBD1 (5 bases). Trimming removed 6 bases from V and 7 bases from J, with 16 bases in between. CDR1 is LNHDA, CDR2 SQIVND, per germline (reference sequence). This CDR3 is built from 15 residues. In nucleotides, the CDR3 is TGTGCCAGTAGGCCGGGACTAGGGATGAATTCACCCCTCCACTTT. Its translation is CASRPGLGMNSPLHF.

CDR3: CASSSGTGGNSPLHF. The CDR3 DNA reads TGTGCCAGTTCTTCCGGAACAGGGGGCAATTCACCCCTCCACTTT. The V and J genes are TRBV19 and TRBJ1-6, with 9 bases matching TRBD1. This CDR3 contains 15 residues. V was clipped by 8 bases and J by 7 bases; unmatched bases: 9. Germline CDR1 and CDR2: LNHDA and SQIVND (reference sequence).

The genes are TRBV4-2 and TRBJ2-7, with 10 bases identical to TRBD2. V shed 0 bases and J 3 bases; nucleotides not matched to a gene: 11. The CDR3 extends over 18 amino acids. From germline, CDR1 is LGHNA and CDR2 YNFKEQ. CDR3 DNA: TGTGCCAGCAGCCAAGATTCCTCAACTAGCGGGGTGTGCTACGAGCAGTACTTC. This sequence encodes CASSQDSSTSGVCYEQYF.

The rearrangement uses TRBV19 and TRBJ2-2, with a tentative D call TRBD1 (6 bases). The V and J ends lost 10 bases and 5 bases respectively, with 23 bases between them. The CDR3 extends over 16 amino acids. The V gene's germline CDR1 is LNHDA and CDR2 SQIVND (reference sequence). CDR3 sequence: CATLTQTGKLTGELFF. The DNA of the CDR3 is TGTGCCACCCTAACCCAGACAGGAAAGTTGACCGGGGAGCTGTTTTTT.